The subject of this entry is one TCR beta chain. Antigen specificity is unknown. The data were taken from a study of T cell responses to AZD1222 COVID-19 vaccine. About the study: Pooled in the analysis were second doses at about 4 or about 12 weeks.

Here immunoSEQ multiplex PCR was the method, and the copy in TCRdb shows in-frame clones only, minus some. The sample consists of 95,000 to 100,000 clones, about 88% of them appearing once. CDR1 and CDR2 (germline): KGHSH, LQKENI. Deletions cut 2 bases from V and 5 bases from J, with 10 bases between. The CDR3 runs to 14 residues. Findings and caveats of the study: Of spike-specific TCRs, nearly half reportedly target regions left unmutated in variants. Mostly white British, mostly female donors; authors suggested clonal diversity may be underestimated.

This TCR was sampled from an adult in good health. The chain is built from TRBV18 and TRBJ1-3; a weak D match, TRBD1 (5 bases). This specimen was peripheral blood, taken on day 0 of AZD1222 vaccination. The CDR3 region is CASSPGGSRNTIYF. The CDR3 DNA sequence: TGTGCCAGCTCACCAGGGGGATCAAGAAACACCATATATTTT.